Listed below are T cell receptor beta chains from one sample, sequenced in a study of T cell responses to AZD1222 COVID-19 vaccine. TCRdb's table, derived via immunoSEQ multiplex PCR, lists solely in-frame clones and lacks some. The sample yields about 120,000 clones, over 80% seen once. Sample: peripheral blood, taken on day 0 of AZD1222 vaccination. The receptors were gathered from an adult in good health. Each CDR3 is given with its conserved first and last residue. The order of the fields is CDR3 DNA, CDR3 protein, J gene, D gene, clone size, V gene, CDR3 length. The D gene is left open where the match is weak. Clone size is stated in some rows and not others, as once, few, many or a class when expanded.

TGTGCCAGCTCACCCAGGTCGACACCCAACTCTGGGGCCAACGTCCTGACTTTC | CASSPRSTPNSGANVLTF | TRBJ2-6 | - | - | TRBV18 | 18
TGCAGCGTGGGACAGGGGCCGGACAGGGCAGCTTTCTTT | CSVGQGPDRAAFF | TRBJ1-1 | TRBD1 | - | TRBV29-1 | 13
TGTGCCAGCAGCTTAGGGCAGGGTGTGAACGAGCAGTACTTC | CASSLGQGVNEQYF | TRBJ2-7 | - | once | TRBV11-3 | 14
TGTGCCAGCAGTTACGGGCAAAGCTATGGCTACACCTTC | CASSYGQSYGYTF | TRBJ1-2 | - | - | TRBV6-5 | 13
TGTGCCAGCTCACGCCCCCGAGGGAAACGGGGGAGCTCTGGGGCCAACGTCCTGACTTTC | CASSRPRGKRGSSGANVLTF | TRBJ2-6 | - | - | TRBV18 | 20
TGTGCCAGCAGTCGCCGGGACAGGGGTAACACTGAAGCTTTCTTT | CASSRRDRGNTEAFF | TRBJ1-1 | TRBD1 | - | TRBV27 | 15
TGTGCCAGCAGTCTACATTATAGCAATCAGCCCCAGCATTTT | CASSLHYSNQPQHF | TRBJ1-5 | - | - | TRBV2 | 14
TGTGCCAGCAGAGGGACCACTGAAGCTTTCTTT | CASRGTTEAFF | TRBJ1-1 | - | - | TRBV14 | 11
TGTGCAAGTCGCTACCTAGCGGGAGTCTCCCGGGTGAGCCCCGGGGAGCTGTTTTTT | CASRYLAGVSRVSPGELFF | TRBJ2-2 | - | - | TRBV12-2 | 19
TGCGCCAGCAGCGCTGGGACAGTTGATGGCTACACCTTC | CASSAGTVDGYTF | TRBJ1-2 | TRBD1 | - | TRBV5-1 | 13
TGTGCCAGCAGTGATCAAGGACCTTATTCACCCCTCCACTTT | CASSDQGPYSPLHF | TRBJ1-6 | - | - | TRBV6-1 | 14
TGTGCCATCAGTGAGTCCCCGGGACACCTCTCTGGAAACACCATATATTTT | CAISESPGHLSGNTIYF | TRBJ1-3 | - | - | TRBV10-3 | 17
TGCAGCGTTGTTAGCACTATCTACGAGCAGTACTTC | CSVVSTIYEQYF | TRBJ2-7 | - | few | TRBV29-1 | 12
TGTGCCAGCAGCTTAACAGGCACAGGGGGCTTGTACACCTTC | CASSLTGTGGLYTF | TRBJ1-2 | TRBD1 | once | TRBV7-3 | 14
TGTGCCAGCAGCCAAGCCCTAGCGGGAGGGCTGTACGAGCAGTACTTC | CASSQALAGGLYEQYF | TRBJ2-7 | TRBD2 | few | TRBV4-2 | 16
TGTGCCAGCAGCTTGATCTACAGGGGGCACACTGAAGCTTTCTTT | CASSLIYRGHTEAFF | TRBJ1-1 | TRBD1 | - | TRBV5-4 | 15
TGCGCCAGCAGCGGGACTAGCGGGAGAGAGACCCAGTACTTC | CASSGTSGRETQYF | TRBJ2-5 | TRBD2 | - | TRBV5-1 | 14
TGTGCCAGTAGCCCCCGGGGGGGGACTAACTACTACGAGCAGTACTTC | CASSPRGGTNYYEQYF | TRBJ2-7 | TRBD2 | - | TRBV19 | 16
TGTGCCAGCAGCTTAGTCGGGAGAGACCACGAGCAGTACTTC | CASSLVGRDHEQYF | TRBJ2-7 | - | - | TRBV7-2 | 14
TGTGCCAGCGCGACCTCGCGAGAGACCCAGTACTTC | CASATSRETQYF | TRBJ2-5 | - | - | TRBV12-3/TRBV12-4 | 12
TGTGCCAGCAGCCAAGTTCAGGGAGGGGGCATTCAGTACTTC | CASSQVQGGGIQYF | TRBJ2-4 | - | - | TRBV3-1/TRBV3-2 | 14
TGTGCCAGCAGTTTTTGGGGGGGTGGCAGGGTGAGCGAGACCCAGTACTTC | CASSFWGGGRVSETQYF | TRBJ2-5 | TRBD2 | - | TRBV28 | 17
TGTGCCAGCAGATCGACGGGGGAGGGATACTACGAGCAGTACTTC | CASRSTGEGYYEQYF | TRBJ2-7 | TRBD2 | - | TRBV28 | 15
TGTGCCAGTACCACATTACATGGAAACACCATATATTTT | CASTTLHGNTIYF | TRBJ1-3 | - | - | TRBV19 | 13
TGTGCCAGTAGTATCGCAGGGGGCGGCCCCACTGAAGCTTTCTTT | CASSIAGGGPTEAFF | TRBJ1-1 | TRBD1 | - | TRBV19 | 15
TGCGCCAGCAGCCCGTTACCGGGACAGGGTCAGCCCCAGCATTTT | CASSPLPGQGQPQHF | TRBJ1-5 | TRBD1 | once | TRBV5-1 | 15
TGCGCCAGCTCTTCGGGTGGGGGTAACCAGCCCCAGCATTTT | CASSSGGGNQPQHF | TRBJ1-5 | - | - | TRBV5-1 | 14
TGTGCCTGGAGAGATATAACAACACTTACCTACGAGCAGTACTTC | CAWRDITTLTYEQYF | TRBJ2-7 | - | once | TRBV30 | 15
TGTGCCAGCAGTTATCTAGGACCGCGAGCAGAAAAACTGTTTTTT | CASSYLGPRAEKLFF | TRBJ1-4 | - | - | TRBV6-5 | 15
TGTGCCAGCAGCTTGACAGAGTACTATGGCTACACCTTC | CASSLTEYYGYTF | TRBJ1-2 | - | - | TRBV5-5 | 13
TGTGCCAGTAGTAATAAACAGGGGAGAGGAGCTAACTATGGCTACACCTTC | CASSNKQGRGANYGYTF | TRBJ1-2 | TRBD1 | - | TRBV19 | 17
TGTGCCAGCAGCAAAAATCTGCGAGGAGCTTTCTTT | CASSKNLRGAFF | TRBJ1-1 | - | - | TRBV21-1 | 12
TGTGCCAGCAGGTTGGTGGGCGGTGGCACTGAAGCTTTCTTT | CASRLVGGGTEAFF | TRBJ1-1 | - | - | TRBV2 | 14
TGTGCCAGTAGTATCACGGGTTTACAGCCCCAGCATTTT | CASSITGLQPQHF | TRBJ1-5 | - | - | TRBV19 | 13
TGTGCCAGCAGGGCCCGGCCGGGTCTAGCTGAGCAGTTCTTC | CASRARPGLAEQFF | TRBJ2-1 | - | - | TRBV28 | 14
TGTGCCATCAGTAAGGGTCAGAATGGCTACACCTTC | CAISKGQNGYTF | TRBJ1-2 | - | - | TRBV10-3 | 12
TGTGCCAGCAGCTTAGGGCGCAATCAGCCCCAGCATTTT | CASSLGRNQPQHF | TRBJ1-5 | - | - | TRBV7-8 | 13
TGTGCCAGCAGTGAATGGTCAGGGGCACTTGCTGAAGCTTTCTTT | CASSEWSGALAEAFF | TRBJ1-1 | - | - | TRBV6-1 | 15
TGTGCCAGCAGTTTGTCCCCTTCCTACGAGCAGTACTTC | CASSLSPSYEQYF | TRBJ2-7 | - | once | TRBV28 | 13
TGTGCCATCAGTGGGGGCAGCCTTGCCTCTGGGGCCAACGTCCTGACTTTC | CAISGGSLASGANVLTF | TRBJ2-6 | - | - | TRBV10-3 | 17
TGTGCCAGCAGTTCCCCCGGTGACAGGGCCCAGCATTTT | CASSSPGDRAQHF | TRBJ1-5 | TRBD1 | - | TRBV6-5 | 13
TGTGCCAGCAGCCTCTGGATGCGGCTGCAGGGGAGTTCACCCCTCCACTTT | CASSLWMRLQGSSPLHF | TRBJ1-6 | - | - | TRBV27 | 17
TGTGCCAGCTCACCGGCAGGGATTTGGTCCTACGAGCAGTACTTC | CASSPAGIWSYEQYF | TRBJ2-7 | - | - | TRBV18 | 15
TGCGCCAGCAGCCATCTCCGGACAGGGGGCAATCGCAATGAGCAGTTCTTC | CASSHLRTGGNRNEQFF | TRBJ2-1 | TRBD1 | few | TRBV5-1 | 17
TGTGCCAGCAGTGAAGGAAGAGGCGGGGAGCTGTTTTTT | CASSEGRGGELFF | TRBJ2-2 | - | - | TRBV6-1 | 13
TGTGCCAGCAGCCAAGGGCTCGTACAACAAGGGTCACCCCTCCACTTT | CASSQGLVQQGSPLHF | TRBJ1-6 | - | - | TRBV3-1/TRBV3-2 | 16
TGTGCCAGCAGGCCTTGGGGAGTCCCCCCACCCCATGAGCAGTTCTTC | CASRPWGVPPPHEQFF | TRBJ2-1 | - | - | TRBV28 | 16
TGCAGCGTTGATGGGGGGCGTAATTCTGGCTACACCTTC | CSVDGGRNSGYTF | TRBJ1-2 | - | - | TRBV29-1 | 13
TGTGCCAGCAGCTTGGGCGGGACCAGCACAGATACGCAGTATTTT | CASSLGGTSTDTQYF | TRBJ2-3 | - | - | TRBV5-4 | 15
TGTGCCACCAGCATCTTTCCCGGGCGGAACACTGAAGCTTTCTTT | CATSIFPGRNTEAFF | TRBJ1-1 | - | - | TRBV15 | 15
TGTGCCAGCAGCCCCATGACAGGGGTAGAAAAACTGTTTTTT | CASSPMTGVEKLFF | TRBJ1-4 | TRBD1 | - | TRBV7-9 | 14